This is a list of T cell receptor beta chains from one sample in a study of blood T cell repertoires in COVID-19. Profiled with immunoSEQ multiplex PCR; TCRdb holds only in-frame clones, not every one. Of some 70,000 clones in the sample, roughly nine tenths were seen once. Sequencing used peripheral blood. These receptors were collected from a man aged 45-65 years with acute or convalescent COVID-19. Each CDR3 is given with its conserved first and last residue. The D gene is left open where the match is weak.

CDR3aa: CSVEDGQGFVETQYF
d_gene: TRBD1
v_gene: TRBV29-1

CDR3aa: CAISDRTSGSNEQFF
d_gene: TRBD2
v_gene: TRBV10-3

CDR3aa: CASRGGSNTGELFF
d_gene: -
v_gene: TRBV7-9

CDR3aa: CASRGWREDNEQFF
d_gene: TRBD2
v_gene: TRBV6-5

CDR3aa: CASSPSVYNEQFF
d_gene: -
v_gene: TRBV18

CDR3aa: CASSNTRDRGLGETQYF
d_gene: TRBD1
v_gene: TRBV19

CDR3aa: CASSQEYNRGNYGYTF
d_gene: TRBD1
v_gene: TRBV4-2

CDR3aa: CASAWDREFGNTIYF
d_gene: TRBD1
v_gene: TRBV19

CDR3aa: CASRTRLLTDTQYF
d_gene: -
v_gene: TRBV2

CDR3aa: CASSLEGSRGEQYF
d_gene: -
v_gene: TRBV5-1